The TCR beta chain described here comes from a study of T cells after yellow fever vaccination. This clonotype turned up a few times. TCRdb reprocessed the 5' RACE reads via MiXCR and lists one record per CDR3 protein. The table includes about 340,000 distinct CDR3 sequences, 8.5% to 10% detected once. Germline V gives CDR1 MNHEY, CDR2 SVGEGT. This CDR3 contains 13 residues. With 6 bases removed from V and 10 bases from J, the gap between germline ends came to 13 bases. This receptor was identified in a young man who received the YFV17D yellow fever vaccine. The chain employs TRBV6-2 or TRBV6-3 and TRBJ1-6, with a weak D call TRBD1 (5 bases). This specimen was PBMCs, taken on the day of the first yellow fever vaccination. The CDR3 nucleotides are TGTGCCAGCAGGCAGGGAGTGCAGTCACCCCTCCACTTT. Protein: CASRQGVQSPLHF.